This T cell receptor beta chain was sequenced during a study of shared clonotypes between healthy human individuals. In the study overall: Every donor yielded three CD4 naive, three CD4 memory, two CD8 naive and one CD8 memory plate. Study findings and constraints: It was expected that sequencing depth would affect clonotype sharing among donors. With four donors compared, approximately 5% of naive CD4 clonotypes were shared.

Germline lookup yields CDR1 SGHNT and CDR2 YYREEE (reference sequence). The CDR3 length is 13 residues. V lost 4 bases to trimming and J lost 4 bases, with 9 bases between them. This table comes from immunoSEQ multiplex PCR, and its TCRdb copy is limited to in-frame clones, with some not included. The sample consists of 85,000 to 100,000 clones, about 70% of them appearing once. Concerning this clone itself: The antigen remains undetermined.

CD45RO+ cells went into CD8 memory alongside CCR7-negative CD45RA+ TemRA cells. This sequence joins TRBV5-4 and TRBJ2-1, with a possible D match to TRBD1 (5 bases). Material for sequencing was memory CD8+ T cells sorted from blood. The subset: CD45RO+ cells pooled with CCR7-negative TemRA cells. This TCR derives from a man aged 25-45 years in good health. The CDR3, as DNA: TGTGCCAGCAGCATCGACAGATACAATGAGCAGTTCTTC. It is translated as CASSIDRYNEQFF.